Reported below is one TCR beta chain. This record comes from a study of control samples from healthy donors and cancer patients. Clones were read by immunoSEQ multiplex PCR, and TCRdb kept only the in-frame ones, dropping some. The table lists roughly 90,000 clones, 70% to 90% of them singletons. CDR1 LGHNA and CDR2 YSLEER come from the germline V gene. Trimming pared 0 bases from V and 5 bases from J, leaving 6 bases between. The length of the CDR3 is 13 residues. The source material was PBMCs. The source of this sequence is a woman aged 50 to 60 with colorectal cancer. This rearrangement joins TRBV4-3 to TRBJ2-3; unclear D gene. CDR3 amino acids: CASSQESKDTQYF. The CDR3 bases are TGCGCCAGCAGCCAAGAATCCAAAGATACGCAGTATTTT.